What follows are 12 T cell receptor beta chains derived from one specimen sequenced in a study of cytomegalovirus exposure and HLA in healthy donors. The assay was immunoSEQ multiplex PCR, and TCRdb's table has in-frame clones only and misses some. The sample holds 120,000 or so clones; about nine tenths are singletons and the top ten take approximately 1.9%. Specimen: PBMCs. These receptors originate from a woman younger than 35 in good health and CMV-seronegative.

On this clone: The conserved phenylalanine or tryptophan normally closing the CDR3 is absent here, so this likely arose from a read error. Because the CDR3's place on the DNA is in doubt, the DNA is left out and the CDR3 is given as listed by TCRdb. The chain recombines TRBV7-8 with TRBJ2-7; TRBD1 is taken as the D call from the table, unchecked against the DNA. The CDR3 is 14 residues long, counting both termini. Germline V gene sequence: CDR1 SGHVS, CDR2 FQNEAQ. The CDR3 region is CASSLVEGVSVPLY.

The chain carries TRBV7-8 and TRBJ1-2; 12 bases line up with TRBD1. CDR1 and CDR2 (germline): SGHVS, FQNEAQ. Losses at the gene ends were 3 bases for V and 7 bases for J; bases not matched to a gene: 6. There are 15 residues in the CDR3. The CDR3 DNA reads as TGTGCCAGCAGCTTCCCGGGACAGGGGGCTTTTGGCTACACCTTC. This gives the protein CASSFPGQGAFGYTF.

The chain uses TRBV18 and TRBJ2-7, with 11 bases fitting TRBD2. Germline CDR1 and CDR2: KGHSH and LQKENI. The ends lost 2 bases at V and 1 base at J; junction bases unmatched: 7. CDR3 length: 17 residues. This CDR3 reads CASSPVVAGGPSYEQYF. The DNA for the CDR3 is TGTGCCAGCTCACCAGTAGTAGCGGGAGGGCCATCCTACGAGCAGTACTTC.

This clone has just one count. The V gene is TRBV5-1, the J gene TRBJ1-1; D call uncertain. Trimming cost V 0 bases and J 4 bases, with 13 bases left between them. The CDR3 extends over 15 amino acids. Germline loops: CDR1 SGHRS, CDR2 YFSETQ. CDR3 amino acids: CASSLGPGDGTEAFF. The CDR3 DNA is TGCGCCAGCAGCTTGGGGCCCGGGGATGGCACTGAAGCTTTCTTT.

The genes are TRBV11-2 and TRBJ1-1, with D unresolved. Germline V gene sequence: CDR1 SGHAT, CDR2 FQNNGV. With 3 bases removed from V and 2 bases from J, the gap between germline ends came to 7 bases. This CDR3 has 13 residues. The CDR3 loop reads CASSFEYNTEAFF. CDR3 DNA sequence: TGTGCCAGCAGCTTTGAGTACAACACTGAAGCTTTCTTT.

This clone was recorded only once. The chain employs TRBV6-6 and TRBJ1-4; the D gene is possibly TRBD1 (6 bases). The germline gives CDR1 MNHNY, CDR2 SVGAGI (reference sequence). The length of the CDR3 is 13 residues. Trimming removed 5 bases at V and 8 bases at J, with 12 bases between. This chain's CDR3 is CASSKPRGEKLFF. CDR3 DNA: TGTGCCAGCAGTAAACCGAGGGGGGAAAAACTGTTTTTT.

This clone appeared once. The rearrangement links TRBV7-9 to TRBJ2-1; D uncertain. In germline, CDR1 is SEHNR, CDR2 FQNEAQ (reference sequence). V was clipped by 3 bases and J by 3 bases, with 15 bases between them. The CDR3 runs 16 residues. The CDR3 spells CASSLFSEPDYNEQFF. In DNA form, the CDR3 reads TGTGCCAGCAGCTTGTTCAGCGAACCAGACTACAATGAGCAGTTCTTC. The complete variable domain, with remaining parts taken from reference TRBV7-9 and TRBJ2-1, reads DTGVSQNPRHKITKRGQNVTFRCDPISEHNRLYWYRQTLGQGPEFLTYFQNEAQLEKSRLLSDRFSAERPKGSFSTLEIQRTEQGDSAMYLCASSLFSEPDYNEQFFGPGTRLTVL.

This chain joins TRBV9 and TRBJ1-2; TRBD1 aligns across 8 bases. J lost 8 bases, V lost 5 bases, and 8 bases had no gene match. The CDR3 spans 13 residues. Germline loops: CDR1 SGDLS, CDR2 YYNGEE. DNA of the CDR3: TGTGCCAGCAGTGCTCCGACAGGGGTCGGCTACACCTTC. Protein: CASSAPTGVGYTF.

This clone turned up a few times. The rearrangement uses TRBV6-1 and TRBJ2-7, with TRBD1 matching over 10 bases. CDR3 size: 18 residues. V trimming: 4 bases; J trimming: 1 base; junction bases outside the gene matches: 13. Germline loops: CDR1 MNHNS, CDR2 SASEGT. CDR3 in amino acids: CASSGSGTGVGGSYEQYF. CDR3 DNA sequence: TGTGCCAGCAGTGGATCCGGGACAGGGGTAGGGGGTTCCTACGAGCAGTACTTC.

CDR3 region: CASSEGGRDQPQHF. DNA for the CDR3: TGTGCCAGCAGTGAAGGGGGCCGGGATCAGCCCCAGCATTTT. The chain combines TRBV6-1 with TRBJ1-5, with TRBD1 as a possible D gene (5 bases). In germline, CDR1 is MNHNS, CDR2 SASEGT. V lost 1 base, J lost 5 bases, and 9 bases lay in between. There are 14 residues in the CDR3.

V and J are TRBV27 and TRBJ2-1; 7 bases are shared with TRBD2. Trimming removed 5 bases from V and 0 bases from J; junction bases left unmatched: 4. Germline values: CDR1 MNHEY, CDR2 SMNVEV (reference sequence). This CDR3 region has 15 residues. The CDR3 nucleotides are TGTGCCAGCAGTCAAGCGGGAAGCTCCTACAATGAGCAGTTCTTC. Its translation is CASSQAGSSYNEQFF.

This chain links TRBV10-1 with TRBJ2-1, with 8 bases matching TRBD1. The V and J ends lost 7 bases and 2 bases, in that order; junction bases with no gene match: 4. Per germline, CDR1 WNHNN and CDR2 SYGVQD (reference sequence). The CDR3 consists of 14 residues. The DNA of the CDR3 is TGCGCCAGCAATACAGGGGGGCCCTACAATGAGCAGTTCTTC. This gives the protein CASNTGGPYNEQFF.